The rows below give T cell receptor beta chains drawn from one sample of a study of Graves' ophthalmopathy and Graves' hyperthyroidism. TCRdb reprocessed the multiplex PCR reads via MiXCR and lists one record per CDR3 protein. The table includes around 590,000 distinct CDR3 sequences, approximately 35% detected once. Sequences were obtained from peripheral blood or thyroid tissue (not recorded which). These receptors were collected from an adult man with Graves' hyperthyroidism. Both conserved end residues are part of each CDR3. Each record gives: V gene, clone size, D gene, J gene, CDR3 DNA, CDR3 protein. The D gene is left open where the match is weak. Size tells how often a clone was seen (once, few, many) or the class of an expanded clone, and some rows leave it out.

v_call: TRBV7-9; clone_size: few; d_call: NA; j_call: TRBJ1-5; cdr3_nt: TGTGCCAGCAGCTTAACAGGGAGTGTTGGTCAGCCCCAGCATTTT; cdr3_aa: CASSLTGSVGQPQHF
v_call: TRBV5-1; clone_size: NA; d_call: NA; j_call: TRBJ2-7; cdr3_nt: TGCGCCAGCGGCGGAGACCTTTTATACGAGCAGTACTTC; cdr3_aa: CASGGDLLYEQYF
v_call: TRBV6-6; clone_size: many; d_call: NA; j_call: TRBJ1-5; cdr3_nt: TGTGCCAGCAGTTCACCAGGGCAGCCCCAGCATTTT; cdr3_aa: CASSSPGQPQHF
v_call: TRBV6-2/TRBV6-3; clone_size: few; d_call: NA; j_call: TRBJ1-2; cdr3_nt: TGTGCCAGCAGTTTACACGGGACATTTGATGCTGGCTACACCTTC; cdr3_aa: CASSLHGTFDAGYTF
v_call: TRBV5-5; clone_size: many; d_call: TRBD1; j_call: TRBJ2-7; cdr3_nt: TGTGCCAGCAGGCTGCTGGGACAGGGGAGATCCTACGAGCAGTACTTC; cdr3_aa: CASRLLGQGRSYEQYF
v_call: TRBV7-9; clone_size: NA; d_call: TRBD1; j_call: TRBJ1-4; cdr3_nt: TGTGCCAGCAGCCCTCCTCCGGGACAGATCGCTGGGGGTGAAAAACTGTTTTTT; cdr3_aa: CASSPPPGQIAGGEKLFF
v_call: TRBV20-1; clone_size: many; d_call: TRBD1; j_call: TRBJ2-2; cdr3_nt: TGCAGTGCTCCAGGCCCTGACAGGGTTAGCACCGGGGAGCTGTTTTTT; cdr3_aa: CSAPGPDRVSTGELFF
v_call: TRBV20-1; clone_size: many; d_call: TRBD1; j_call: TRBJ1-6; cdr3_nt: TGCAGTGCTACTGGGGAGGGGGCGACCGGGATGCATTCACCCCTCCACTTT; cdr3_aa: CSATGEGATGMHSPLHF
v_call: TRBV5-1; clone_size: many; d_call: TRBD2; j_call: TRBJ2-5; cdr3_nt: TGCGCCAGCAGCTTGGAGGGAGCGGGACTAGCAGGAGAGACCCAGTACTTC; cdr3_aa: CASSLEGAGLAGETQYF
v_call: TRBV10-3; clone_size: many; d_call: NA; j_call: TRBJ1-2; cdr3_nt: TGTGCCATCAGGGGGACGAACTATGGCTACACCTTC; cdr3_aa: CAIRGTNYGYTF
v_call: TRBV2; clone_size: many; d_call: NA; j_call: TRBJ1-2; cdr3_nt: TGTGCCAGCAGTGAGGGGAGCAAGTACAGGGCCTCCATCTATGGCTACACCTTC; cdr3_aa: CASSEGSKYRASIYGYTF
v_call: TRBV20-1; clone_size: NA; d_call: TRBD1; j_call: TRBJ2-2; cdr3_nt: TGCAGTGCTAGAGATTTTAGACAGGGGAACACCGGGGAGCTGTTTTTT; cdr3_aa: CSARDFRQGNTGELFF
v_call: TRBV10-3; clone_size: many; d_call: TRBD1; j_call: TRBJ1-5; cdr3_nt: TGTGCCAGCAGTTTGGGACAGGGACCTAATCAGCCCCAGCATTTT; cdr3_aa: CASSLGQGPNQPQHF
v_call: TRBV7-8; clone_size: many; d_call: TRBD1; j_call: TRBJ1-2; cdr3_nt: TGTGCCAGCAGCTTAGTAGGAAGGACAGGTTCGATTAACTATGGCTACACCTTC; cdr3_aa: CASSLVGRTGSINYGYTF
v_call: TRBV20-1; clone_size: NA; d_call: NA; j_call: TRBJ1-2; cdr3_nt: TGCAGTGCTAGAGTCGACTCCTTAGGGCCTTATGGCTACACCTTC; cdr3_aa: CSARVDSLGPYGYTF
v_call: TRBV7-2; clone_size: NA; d_call: TRBD2; j_call: TRBJ2-5; cdr3_nt: TGTGCCAGCAGCGGTAGCGGGAGATGGGAGACCCAGTACTTC; cdr3_aa: CASSGSGRWETQYF
v_call: TRBV12-3/TRBV12-4; clone_size: NA; d_call: NA; j_call: TRBJ1-1; cdr3_nt: TGTGCCAGCAGTCCACAGGGACTCATGAACACTGAAGCTTTCTTT; cdr3_aa: CASSPQGLMNTEAFF
v_call: TRBV5-6; clone_size: NA; d_call: TRBD1; j_call: TRBJ1-5; cdr3_nt: TGTGCCAGCAGCGGAACCGGGACAGAAGTCTATCAGCCCCAGCATTTT; cdr3_aa: CASSGTGTEVYQPQHF
v_call: TRBV7-8; clone_size: many; d_call: NA; j_call: TRBJ1-1; cdr3_nt: TGTGCCAGCAGCTTAGCCCCGATTTTAAGCACTGAAGCTTTCTTT; cdr3_aa: CASSLAPILSTEAFF
v_call: TRBV2; clone_size: many; d_call: NA; j_call: TRBJ1-6; cdr3_nt: TGTGCCAGCAAAGCTAGCTCCTATAATTCACCCCTCCACTTT; cdr3_aa: CASKASSYNSPLHF
v_call: TRBV9; clone_size: NA; d_call: NA; j_call: TRBJ1-3; cdr3_nt: TGTGCCAGCAGCGTAGGGGGGACCTCTGGAAACACCATATATTTT; cdr3_aa: CASSVGGTSGNTIYF
v_call: TRBV6-5; clone_size: many; d_call: NA; j_call: TRBJ1-2; cdr3_nt: TGTGCCAACGTGAGATCTAGGGGAAACTATGGCTACACCTTC; cdr3_aa: CANVRSRGNYGYTF
v_call: TRBV7-8; clone_size: many; d_call: NA; j_call: TRBJ1-6; cdr3_nt: TGTGCCAGCAGCTTAGTGGGGCGAACGAATTCACCCCTCCACTTT; cdr3_aa: CASSLVGRTNSPLHF
v_call: TRBV29-1; clone_size: many; d_call: NA; j_call: TRBJ1-2; cdr3_nt: TGCAGCGTTGATCTAAATGGCTACACCTTC; cdr3_aa: CSVDLNGYTF